Following are 25 T cell receptor beta chains from one sample sequenced in a study of PD-1 blockade in classical Hodgkin lymphoma. The repertoire was sequenced with immunoSEQ multiplex PCR; TCRdb's copy has only in-frame clones and lacks some. The sample yields about 28,000 clones, roughly 83% seen once. Brentuximab vedotin exposure varied, and every patient relapsed after autologous stem cell transplantation. Sequenced material: peripheral blood mononuclear cells (PBMCs), taken before the second cycle of nivolumab. The receptors were sampled from a human donor with classical Hodgkin lymphoma.

The chain has TRBV25-1 and TRBJ1-6; D might be TRBD1 (5 bases). Looked up from germline, CDR1 is MGHDK and CDR2 is SYGVNS. Trimming took off 1 base at V and 6 bases at J, with 10 bases between the two ends. The CDR3 extends over 15 amino acids. In DNA form, the CDR3 reads TGTGCCAGCAGTGAATTGACAGAAGGTAATTCACCCCTCCACTTT. Translating gives CASSELTEGNSPLHF.

V is TRBV5-1 and J is TRBJ2-7, with unresolved D. Germline CDR1 is SGHRS and CDR2 is YFSETQ. CDR3 length: 15 residues. The V end was cut by 0 bases, the J end by 5 bases, with 15 bases between. The CDR3 DNA sequence: TGCGCCAGCAGCTTGGAGCCCATTCGCGGCGACGAGCAGTACTTC. Translating gives CASSLEPIRGDEQYF.

The chain combines TRBV19 with TRBJ2-7; D gene ambiguous. The CDR3 contains 13 residues. Trimming left V 5 bases short and J 2 bases short, with 10 bases between. Germline CDR1 is LNHDA and CDR2 is SQIVND (reference sequence). The CDR3 spells CASSSRNPYEQYF. CDR3 sequence (DNA): TGTGCCAGTAGTTCTCGGAATCCCTACGAGCAGTACTTC. The variable domain in full, completed from reference TRBV19 and TRBJ2-7, reads DGGITQSPKYLFRKEGQNVTLSCEQNLNHDAMYWYRQDPGQGLRLIYYSQIVNDFQKGDIAEGYSVSREKKESFPLTVTSAQKNPTAFYLCASSSRNPYEQYFGPGTRLTVT.

This chain links TRBV29-1 with TRBJ1-5; D call uncertain. The V end lost 0 bases, the J end lost 4 bases, and 7 bases lay between the germline ends. CDR1 SQVTM and CDR2 ANQGSEA come from the germline V gene. This CDR3 is built from 13 residues. The DNA of the CDR3 is TGCAGCGTTGAAGAGGGCAGGAATCAGCCCCAGCATTTT. It yields the protein CSVEEGRNQPQHF.

Of note for this clone: A read error may account for a junction end that differs from germline. The chain is built from TRBV7-7 and TRBJ2-7; possibly TRBD2 for D (5 bases). CDR3 size: 13 residues. Per germline, CDR1 SSHAT and CDR2 FNYEAQ (reference sequence). The CDR3 loop reads CASSLNPGYEQYF. The CDR3 coding sequence is TGTGCTAGCAGCTTAAATCCGGGGTACGAGCAGTACTTC.

The gene calls are TRBV5-1 and TRBJ2-2; TRBD1 or TRBD2 may be the D gene (5 bases each). The V gene lost 1 base and the J gene lost 3 bases, with 25 bases spanning the gap. Germline V gene data show CDR1 as SGHRS and CDR2 as YFSETQ. The CDR3 length is 20 residues. The CDR3 bases are TGCGCCAGCAGCTTGTTTCTAAACGGTGTGGGGACCGCAGACACCGGGGAGCTGTTTTTT. It yields the protein CASSLFLNGVGTADTGELFF.

Comments on this clone: At one boundary the junction diverges from the germline segment, which might be a read error. This sequence joins TRBV7-2 and TRBJ1-1, with D maybe TRBD1 (6 bases). Germline CDR1 SGHTA, CDR2 FQGNSA. The CDR3 runs to 15 residues. The CDR3 DNA reads TGTGCCAGCAGGTTAGCCAGGGGAGGGAACCCTGAAGCTTTCTTT. Translated: CASRLARGGNPEAFF.

V usage is TRBV7-2 and J usage is TRBJ1-2, with a tentative D call TRBD1 (6 bases). Trimming shortened V by 1 base and J by 6 bases, and 15 bases separated the two germline ends. CDR1 is SGHTA and CDR2 is FQGNSA in the germline V gene. The CDR3 has 15 amino acids. CDR3 sequence (DNA): TGTGCCAGCAGCTTAGGCCGCGGGGGCGGCCATGGCTACACCTTC. It is translated as CASSLGRGGGHGYTF. Based on the CDR3 plus reference TRBV7-2 and TRBJ1-2, the full variable domain is GAGVSQSPSNKVTEKGKDVELRCDPISGHTALYWYRQSLGQGLEFLIYFQGNSAPDKSGLPSDRFSAERTGGSVSTLTIQRTQQEDSAVYLCASSLGRGGGHGYTFGSGTRLTVV.

This clone was found once. The chain uses TRBV2 and TRBJ2-7, with D possibly TRBD1 on 6 matching bases. Germline CDR1 is SNHLY and CDR2 is FYNNEI. Trimming stripped 9 bases from V and 0 bases from J, with 12 bases between. CDR3 length: 13 amino acids. CDR3 nucleotide sequence: TGTGCCAGTCGGAAGGGGGACTCCTACGAGCAGTACTTC. It specifies CASRKGDSYEQYF.

This sequence joins TRBV25-1 and TRBJ2-1; D tentatively fits TRBD1 or TRBD2 (5 bases each). Germline loops: CDR1 MGHDK, CDR2 SYGVNS. Trimming left V 8 bases short and J 0 bases short, with 14 bases between. The CDR3 is made up of 15 amino acids. CDR3 sequence reads: CASRGTFSSYNEQFF. The DNA of the CDR3 is TGTGCCAGCCGGGGCACCTTTTCCTCCTACAATGAGCAGTTCTTC.

The chain is built from TRBV27 and TRBJ1-2, with a tentative D call TRBD1 (5 bases). The CDR3 length is 13 residues. V was cut by 8 bases and J by 6 bases, with 16 bases left in between. Germline-derived CDR1 and CDR2 are MNHEY and SMNVEV (reference sequence). The CDR3 spells CASAFRGPHGYTF. CDR3 nucleotides: TGTGCCAGCGCATTCCGGGGCCCACATGGCTACACCTTC.

Here the CDR3 reads CASSIGRQRRMNTEAFF. In DNA, the CDR3 is TGTGCCAGTAGTATAGGTCGGCAGCGCCGAATGAACACTGAAGCTTTCTTT. The chain employs TRBV19 and TRBJ1-1; no clear D gene. V was shortened by 1 base and J by 0 bases, with 15 bases between the two germline ends. The germline gives CDR1 LNHDA, CDR2 SQIVND (reference sequence). CDR3 length: 17 residues.

The sample holds a few counts of this clone. CDR3 loop: CASSSGTARYEQYF. CDR3 DNA sequence: TGTGCCAGCAGTTCCGGGACAGCTAGATACGAGCAGTACTTC. The chain joins TRBV27 to TRBJ2-7, with 7 bases fitting TRBD1. Looked up from germline, CDR1 is MNHEY and CDR2 is SMNVEV (reference sequence). Trimming at V came to 4 bases and at J to 4 bases, leaving 7 bases not matched to a gene. The length of the CDR3 is 14 residues.

This clone was recorded only once. The rearrangement uses TRBV6-6 and TRBJ1-1, with 8 nucleotides matching TRBD1. CDR1 and CDR2 (germline): MNHNY, SVGAGI (reference sequence). The CDR3 runs 15 residues. Germline trimming cut 2 bases from V and 5 bases from J; bases unmatched to any gene: 7. CDR3 loop: CASSYIGQGDTEAFF. The CDR3 region has the DNA TGTGCCAGCAGTTACATCGGACAGGGAGATACTGAAGCTTTCTTT.

This sequence joins TRBV5-6 and TRBJ1-5; D not certain. Germline CDR1 is SGHDT and CDR2 is YYEEEE. The CDR3 consists of 14 residues. Deletions cut 2 bases from V and 2 bases from J, with 8 bases between. The CDR3 DNA follows: TGTGCCAGCAGCTTTAAGCAGGGCAATCAGCCCCAGCATTTT. Its translation: CASSFKQGNQPQHF.

The chain combines TRBV23-1 with TRBJ1-5, with 8 positions matching TRBD1. TRBV23-1 is labeled an ORF, and its function is uncertain. CDR3 size: 16 residues. Unmatched junction bases numbered 4, after V lost 0 bases and J lost 3 bases. CDR3 amino acids: CASSQSGQVNNQPQHF. DNA of the CDR3: TGCGCCAGCAGTCAATCGGGACAGGTGAACAATCAGCCCCAGCATTTT.

V gene TRBV2 combines with J gene TRBJ1-2; 7 nucleotides line up with TRBD1. The ends lost 9 bases at V and 6 bases at J; junction bases unmatched: 10. The germline CDR1 and CDR2 sequences are SNHLY and FYNNEI. The CDR3 runs to 13 residues. CDR3 DNA sequence: TGTGCCAGATCGACAGGGTCGGGGGATGGCTACACCTTC. Amino acid sequence: CARSTGSGDGYTF.

This sequence joins TRBV7-2 and TRBJ1-5; D perhaps matches TRBD1 (5 bases). From germline, CDR1 is SGHTA and CDR2 FQGNSA. Trimming removed 4 bases from V and 0 bases from J, with 13 bases in between. CDR3 length equals 16 residues. CDR3 sequence: CASSSGPTISNQPQHF. The CDR3 DNA sequence: TGTGCCAGCAGCTCGGGGCCGACCATTAGCAATCAGCCCCAGCATTTT.

CDR3: CASRPPTGTGRQPQHF. In DNA, the CDR3 is TGTGCCAGCAGACCTCCAACCGGGACAGGGCGGCAGCCCCAGCATTTT. J is TRBJ1-5 and V is TRBV28; 9 nucleotides align to TRBD1. V dropped 6 bases and J dropped 7; count of bases not matched to a gene: 13. The germline V gene encodes CDR1 MDHEN and CDR2 SYDVKM. The CDR3 consists of 16 residues.

This chain links TRBV20-1 with TRBJ2-5; no firm D call. Trimming pared 6 bases from V and 5 bases from J, leaving 10 bases between. Per germline, CDR1 DFQATT and CDR2 SNEGSKA (reference sequence). This CDR3 spans 11 amino acids. In nucleotides, the CDR3 is TGCAGTGCCTCCCCAGAGGAGACCCAGTACTTC. Its translation is CSASPEETQYF.

The chain joins TRBV7-2 to TRBJ1-5; D uncertain. CDR3 size: 14 residues. Germline V lookup: CDR1 SGHTA, CDR2 FQGNSA. Trimming took 2 bases from V and 3 from J, leaving 8 bases between them. The DNA of the CDR3 is TGTGCCAGCAGCTTAACACCGATCAATCAGCCCCAGCATTTT. The encoded protein is CASSLTPINQPQHF.

A note on this clone: The same CDR3 arises from other DNA sequences in this sample as well. J is TRBJ2-2 and V is TRBV7-8, with a tentative D call TRBD1 (6 bases). The CDR3 length is 18 residues. CDR1 SGHVS and CDR2 FQNEAQ come from the germline V gene. Trimming removed 9 bases from V and 7 bases from J, with 30 bases in between. CDR3 nucleotide sequence: TGTGCCAGTAGCCCAGGGGTGCCGGGTGGGTTAGATGTCGGGGAGCTGTTTTTT. Translating it yields CASSPGVPGGLDVGELFF.

V gene TRBV7-9 combines with J gene TRBJ2-2; 8 bases map to TRBD2. Trimming took 1 base from V and 4 from J; bases not matched to a gene: 8. Germline-derived CDR1 and CDR2 are SEHNR and FQNEAQ (reference sequence). The CDR3 runs to 17 residues. The CDR3: CASSLGPSSGSTGELFF. The DNA of the CDR3 is TGTGCCAGCAGCTTAGGCCCCTCTAGCGGGTCCACCGGGGAGCTGTTTTTT.

The chain couples TRBV19 to TRBJ2-7; possible D gene TRBD2, 5 bases. Germline CDR1 LNHDA, CDR2 SQIVND (reference sequence). CDR3 size: 15 residues. With 3 bases removed from V and 4 bases from J, the gap between germline ends came to 16 bases. CDR3 nucleotides: TGTGCCAGTAGTATCGCCAAATTGGGAGATTACGAGCAGTACTTC. Translation gives CASSIAKLGDYEQYF.

The rearrangement uses TRBV19 and TRBJ2-1, with 10 bases lining up with TRBD2. V shed 7 bases, J shed 8 bases, and the junction held 8 bases outside the gene matches. Looked up from germline, CDR1 is LNHDA and CDR2 is SQIVND (reference sequence). The CDR3 contains 14 residues. In nucleotides, the CDR3 is TGTGCCAGTATAGCGGGGGGACAGGTTGATGAGCAGTTCTTC. This sequence encodes CASIAGGQVDEQFF.